These 9 T cell receptor beta chains originate from one sample sequenced in a study of neurological immune-mediated disorders (dated by TCRdb to 2018 to 2020). The library came from 5' RACE. Sequencing was carried out with an Illumina HiSeq 2500. TCRdb ran its own pipeline on the public reads, namely fastp trimming at Q25 and MiXCR clone calling, and kept in-frame beta chains. CDR3 protein duplicates are merged, each entry listing the most common genes and DNA. This sample lists about 66,000 distinct CDR3 sequences; under 3.5% were detected once. The ten largest clones add up to around 3.8% of the sample. Material for sequencing was PBMCs. The receptors shown here come from a middle-aged man with multiple sclerosis.

The chain is built from TRBV5-1 and TRBJ2-7; 7 nucleotides match TRBD1. V was clipped by 1 base and J by 4 bases; unmatched bases: 5. Germline V gene lookup returns CDR1 SGHRS and CDR2 YFSETQ. The CDR3 contains 14 residues. CDR3 bases: TGCGCCAGCAGCTTGAGACAGGGCGGGTACGAGCAGTACTTC. Protein product: CASSLRQGGYEQYF.

This clonotype was found many times. The V gene is TRBV9, the J gene TRBJ2-7; no definite D call. The CDR3 length is 14 residues. Trimming took off 0 bases at V and 0 bases at J, with 7 bases between the two ends. Looked up from germline, CDR1 is SGDLS and CDR2 is YYNGEE. CDR3: CASSVVGNSYEQYF. The CDR3 coding sequence is TGTGCCAGCAGCGTAGTAGGCAACTCCTACGAGCAGTACTTC. Drawing the rest from reference TRBV9 and TRBJ2-7, the complete variable domain is DSGVTQTPKHLITATGQRVTLRCSPRSGDLSVYWYQQSLDQGLQFLIQYYNGEERAKGNILERFSAQQFPDLHSELNLSSLELGDSALYFCASSVVGNSYEQYFGPGTRLTVT.

The chain couples TRBV5-1 to TRBJ1-3; D is unclear. Germline V CDR1 and CDR2: SGHRS, YFSETQ. Trimming shortened V by 0 bases and J by 12 bases, and 16 bases separated the two germline ends. The CDR3 covers 14 residues. The DNA of the CDR3 is TGCGCCAGCAGCTTGGAGGCAGGAGGAAAAAACATATATTTT. It yields the protein CASSLEAGGKNIYF.

This clonotype was seen many times. V and J are TRBV12-3 or TRBV12-4 and TRBJ2-7; a weak D match, TRBD2 (5 bases). With 6 bases removed from V and 6 bases from J, the gap between germline ends came to 12 bases. The CDR3 consists of 12 residues. This CDR3 reads CASSPGLAEQYF. In DNA, the CDR3 is TGTGCCAGCAGCCCCGGGCTAGCCGAGCAGTACTTC.

This clonotype showed up many times. The chain has TRBV5-1 and TRBJ2-7, with 10 bases that match TRBD2. Germline lookup yields CDR1 SGHRS and CDR2 YFSETQ. With V trimmed by 2 bases and J by 3 bases, 2 bases remained unmatched. The CDR3 length is 14 residues. The CDR3 region is CASSFTSGNYEQYF. The CDR3 nucleotides are TGCGCCAGCAGCTTCACTAGCGGGAACTACGAGCAGTACTTC.

This clonotype was counted at least ten times. The chain carries TRBV5-1 and TRBJ2-7, with 9 nucleotides matching TRBD1. V lost 4 bases and J lost 1; bases outside the gene matches: 6. This CDR3 has 15 amino acids. The V gene's germline CDR1 is SGHRS and CDR2 YFSETQ. This chain's CDR3 is CASSGQGQGSYEQYF. The CDR3 DNA reads as TGCGCCAGCAGCGGCCAGGGACAGGGTTCCTACGAGCAGTACTTC.

This clonotype was seen repeatedly, ten times or more. The chain combines TRBV5-1 with TRBJ1-6, with 7 bases matching TRBD1. The CDR3 covers 14 residues. With V trimmed by 1 base and J by 7 bases, 2 bases remained unmatched. Germline loops: CDR1 SGHRS, CDR2 YFSETQ. CDR3 bases: TGCGCCAGCAGCTTGACAGGGGTGAATTCACCCCTCCACTTT. Encoded protein: CASSLTGVNSPLHF.

This clonotype appeared many times. The rearrangement joins TRBV6-6 to TRBJ2-7, with D unclear. This CDR3 contains 16 residues. Germline-derived CDR1 and CDR2 are MNHNY and SVGAGI (reference sequence). Trimming stripped 2 bases from V and 3 bases from J, with 17 bases between. The CDR3 is CASSYGLMKNNYEQYF. The CDR3 nucleotides are TGTGCCAGCAGTTACGGGCTCATGAAAAACAACTACGAGCAGTACTTC.

This clonotype was detected many times. This rearrangement joins TRBV5-1 to TRBJ2-3; 9 bases are shared with TRBD1. The germline V gene encodes CDR1 SGHRS and CDR2 YFSETQ. J gave up 0 bases and V 0 bases, and 2 bases lay outside the gene matches. This CDR3 is 16 amino acids long. CDR3: CASSLGQGVSTDTQYF. CDR3 sequence (DNA): TGCGCCAGCAGCTTGGGACAGGGGGTGAGCACAGATACGCAGTATTTT.